This T cell receptor beta chain was recorded in a study of CD8+ T cells in alopecia areata. Study overall: It was 6 to 18 months of tofacitinib, and then there were 6 months off drug.

The V and J ends lost 3 bases and 1 base respectively, with 9 bases between them. CDR3 length equals 14 residues. Germline V gene sequence: CDR1 SQVTM, CDR2 ANQGSEA. General observations from the study: Compared with normal scalp, lesional scalp had higher clonality and more expanded CD8+ clones. Normal skin's resident alphabeta T cells are also sequenced in scalp samples.

cDNA prepared by RNA extraction and subsequent reverse transcription served as the template for sequencing. The protocol was immunoSEQ multiplex PCR, while the TCRdb copy is restricted to in-frame clones and leaves out a portion. Counted here are about 250,000 clones, 60% occurring once; the ten biggest clones make up 0.75% to 0.95%. Comment on this clone: Its target is not known.

This sample's treatment: oral pan-JAK inhibitor, 5-10 mg twice daily. Punch biopsies of lesional scalp, plus peripheral blood, were taken from alopecia areata patients. Sequenced here: CD4+ T cells sorted from blood, sampled at approximately week 51, from a patient treated with tofacitinib. This sequence joins TRBV29-1 and TRBJ2-2; no firm D call. This sequence originates from a human donor with alopecia areata. The CDR3 sequence: CSVEVSRNTGELFF. CDR3 bases: TGCAGCGTTGAGGTATCAAGGAACACCGGGGAGCTGTTTTTT.